This entry lists 31 T cell receptor beta chains sequenced from one sample in a study of blood T cell repertoires in COVID-19. TCRdb's copy holds only in-frame clones and misses some; the assay was immunoSEQ multiplex PCR. The sample contains a few hundred thousand clones, around four fifths of which appear only once. The sequenced material came from peripheral blood. These TCRs come from a woman between 50 and 59 years old with active or convalescent COVID-19.

The V and J genes are TRBV10-3 and TRBJ1-2, with TRBD1 identical over 7 bases. The CDR3 is 13 residues long. CDR1 is ENHRY and CDR2 is SYGVKD in the germline V gene. V lost 8 bases and J lost 2; bases outside the gene matches: 5. DNA for the CDR3: TGTGCCATCGAGGCAGGGGGGAACTATGGCTACACCTTC. It codes for CAIEAGGNYGYTF.

The sample holds a few counts of this clone. The rearrangement joins TRBV4-1 to TRBJ2-1; weak D call: TRBD2 (7 bases). The length of the CDR3 is 16 residues. V was pared by 4 bases and J by 4 bases, with 17 bases between. CDR1 and CDR2 (germline): MGHRA, YSYEKL. The CDR3 protein is CASSLGRGDTYNEQFF. CDR3 sequence (DNA): TGCGCCAGCAGCCTCGGACGGGGGGACACTTACAATGAGCAGTTCTTC.

V is TRBV4-1 and J is TRBJ2-5; 7 nucleotides line up with TRBD2. J lost 4 bases, V lost 1 base, and 9 bases had no gene match. Germline V CDR1 and CDR2: MGHRA, YSYEKL. The CDR3 length is 16 residues. This chain's CDR3 is CASSQAPTSARETQYF. The CDR3 DNA follows: TGCGCCAGCAGCCAAGCTCCCACTAGCGCACGAGAGACCCAGTACTTC.

The chain joins TRBV6-5 to TRBJ2-7; D unresolved. V shed 0 bases and J shed 3 bases, with 12 bases lying between them. There are 15 residues in the CDR3. Germline CDR1 MNHEY, CDR2 SVGAGI. CDR3 sequence reads: CASSYSMGSFYEQYF. In DNA, the CDR3 is TGTGCCAGCAGTTACTCGATGGGCAGCTTCTACGAGCAGTACTTC.

The V gene is TRBV21-1, the J gene TRBJ1-4; the D segment call TRBD1 is taken from the table without a DNA check. TRBV21-1 is listed as a pseudogene. This CDR3 spans 18 amino acids. In nucleotides, the CDR3 is TGTGCCAGCAGCAAACCCCGGGACAGGGTGGGGGCTCGGGAAAAACTGTTTTTT. Amino acids: CASSKPRDRVGAREKLFF.

V and J are TRBV27 and TRBJ1-4; D uncertain. The CDR3 length is 13 residues. The V end was cut by 4 bases, the J end by 8 bases, with 11 bases between. Germline V gene lookup returns CDR1 MNHEY and CDR2 SMNVEV (reference sequence). The CDR3 reads CASSYSRGEKLFF. Written as DNA, the CDR3 is TGTGCCAGCAGTTATTCTCGCGGGGAAAAACTGTTTTTT.

The rearrangement links TRBV18 to TRBJ1-5; no clear D gene. Germline CDR1 reads KGHSH; CDR2 reads LQKENI. The CDR3 has 14 amino acids. V lost 3 bases and J lost 4, with 10 bases in between. The CDR3 protein is CASSPQTQNQPQHF. The CDR3, as DNA: TGTGCCAGCTCACCCCAGACACAGAATCAGCCCCAGCATTTT. The entire variable domain, with the rest obtained from reference TRBV18 and TRBJ1-5, is as follows: NAGVMQNPRHLVRRRGQEARLRCSPMKGHSHVYWYRQLPEEGLKFMVYLQKENIIDESGMPKERFSAEFPKEGPSILRIQQVVRGDSAAYFCASSPQTQNQPQHFGDGTRLSIL.

The chain uses TRBV5-4 and TRBJ2-5; D is possibly TRBD2 (5 bases). The CDR3 totals 14 residues. CDR1 is SGHNT and CDR2 is YYREEE in the germline V gene (reference sequence). V was shortened by 3 bases and J by 3 bases, with 12 bases between the two germline ends. Here the CDR3 DNA reads TGTGCCAGCAGCTCCAAAACTAGGGAAGAGACCCAGTACTTC. This sequence encodes CASSSKTREETQYF.

The chain combines TRBV18 with TRBJ1-6, with TRBD1 matching 9 bases. Germline CDR1 is KGHSH and CDR2 is LQKENI. CDR3 length: 15 amino acids. V trimming: 4 bases; J trimming: 4 bases; junction bases outside the gene matches: 2. The CDR3 coding sequence is TGTGCCAGCTCACAACAGGGGGCGTATAATTCACCCCTCCACTTT. It translates to CASSQQGAYNSPLHF.

This clone was recorded once. The chain has TRBV18 and TRBJ1-5, with 7 positions matching TRBD1. The CDR3 is 17 residues long. Germline CDR1 KGHSH, CDR2 LQKENI. The J segment lost 0 bases and the V segment lost 6 bases, leaving 11 bases of the junction unmatched. CDR3 nucleotide sequence: TGTGCCAGCTCGCCTAAGGACAGGATGTATAGCAATCAGCCCCAGCATTTT. Translated: CASSPKDRMYSNQPQHF. The entire variable domain, with the rest obtained from reference TRBV18 and TRBJ1-5, is as follows: NAGVMQNPRHLVRRRGQEARLRCSPMKGHSHVYWYRQLPEEGLKFMVYLQKENIIDESGMPKERFSAEFPKEGPSILRIQQVVRGDSAAYFCASSPKDRMYSNQPQHFGDGTRLSIL.

The chain carries TRBV5-1 and TRBJ1-1; D is uncertain. V gave up 6 bases and J gave up 7 bases, with 19 bases separating them. The CDR3 has 14 amino acids. Germline CDR1 is SGHRS and CDR2 is YFSETQ. CDR3 nucleotide sequence: TGCGCCAGCACCACCTCCGTGAGGAGCGGTGAAGCTTTCTTT. Translating gives CASTTSVRSGEAFF.

The gene calls are TRBV6-1 and TRBJ2-1; 11 nucleotides align to TRBD2. Germline CDR1 is MNHNS and CDR2 is SASEGT. The CDR3 is 17 amino acids. With V trimmed by 4 bases and J by 4 bases, 9 bases remained unmatched. The CDR3 DNA is TGTGCCAGCAGTGCCGATCCCGGGACTAGCGGATACAATGAGCAGTTCTTC. Protein product: CASSADPGTSGYNEQFF.

The genes are TRBV15 and TRBJ1-5; D gene ambiguous. Germline CDR1 and CDR2: LNHNV and YYDKDF (reference sequence). The CDR3 runs 16 residues. The V end lost 2 bases, the J end lost 1 base, and 12 bases lay between the germline ends. The CDR3 here is CATSRSSGTSNQPQHF. CDR3 sequence (DNA): TGTGCCACCAGCAGAAGCTCAGGAACCAGCAATCAGCCCCAGCATTTT.

The V call is TRBV6-2 or TRBV6-3, the J call TRBJ2-1; D gene unclear. This CDR3 region has 15 residues. CDR1 and CDR2 from the germline V gene are MNHEY and SVGEGT. Trimming took 2 bases from V and 2 from J, leaving 10 bases between them. The CDR3 DNA reads TGTGCCAGCAGTTACATCCCCCGGGCCTACAATGAGCAGTTCTTC. It codes for CASSYIPRAYNEQFF.

This chain links TRBV30 with TRBJ2-5, with 8 nucleotides matching TRBD2. Trimming removed 1 base from V and 2 bases from J; junction bases left unmatched: 24. Per the germline V gene, CDR1 is GTSNPN and CDR2 is SVGIG (reference sequence). The CDR3 covers 21 residues. CDR3 residues: CAWSGRVTSGRGIRFQETQYF. Written as DNA, the CDR3 is TGTGCCTGGAGTGGGCGTGTCACTAGCGGAAGAGGGATTAGGTTTCAAGAGACCCAGTACTTC.

The rearrangement links TRBV7-9 to TRBJ1-2, with TRBD1 identical over 7 bases. J gave up 4 bases and V 5 bases, and 16 bases lay outside the gene matches. Germline CDR1 and CDR2: SEHNR and FQNEAQ (reference sequence). CDR3 length: 17 amino acids. The CDR3 bases are TGTGCCAGCAGCCCCGATGGAGACAGGGCGAACCTCTATGGCTACACCTTC. Encoded protein: CASSPDGDRANLYGYTF.

The DNA of the CDR3 is TGTGCCAGCAGGACCCGGGACAGGACTAACTATGGCTACACCTTC. This gives the protein CASRTRDRTNYGYTF. The rearrangement links TRBV2 to TRBJ1-2; TRBD1 matches 8 bases. CDR1 and CDR2 (germline): SNHLY, FYNNEI. Trimming took 6 bases from V and 0 from J; bases not matched to a gene: 6. The CDR3 spans 15 residues.

This chain joins TRBV19 and TRBJ1-5; 7 bases fit TRBD1. The germline CDR1 and CDR2 sequences are LNHDA and SQIVND (reference sequence). V shed 7 bases and J 2 bases; nucleotides not matched to a gene: 5. This CDR3 spans 14 amino acids. The CDR3 protein is CASTKGTGNQPQHF. The CDR3 DNA reads TGTGCCAGTACAAAGGGGACAGGCAATCAGCCCCAGCATTTT. Full variable domain (remainder filled in from reference TRBV19 and TRBJ1-5): DGGITQSPKYLFRKEGQNVTLSCEQNLNHDAMYWYRQDPGQGLRLIYYSQIVNDFQKGDIAEGYSVSREKKESFPLTVTSAQKNPTAFYLCASTKGTGNQPQHFGDGTRLSIL.

This chain links TRBV19 with TRBJ1-1; tentatively, D is TRBD1 (6 bases). The CDR3 loop spans 15 amino acids. V gave up 4 bases and J gave up 1 base, with 13 bases separating them. Germline-derived CDR1 and CDR2 are LNHDA and SQIVND (reference sequence). CDR3 residues: CASSSTGWRNTEAFF. CDR3 in DNA: TGTGCCAGTAGTAGTACAGGGTGGAGGAACACTGAAGCTTTCTTT. The full variable domain, in which reference TRBV19 and TRBJ1-1 provide the parts outside the CDR3, is DGGITQSPKYLFRKEGQNVTLSCEQNLNHDAMYWYRQDPGQGLRLIYYSQIVNDFQKGDIAEGYSVSREKKESFPLTVTSAQKNPTAFYLCASSSTGWRNTEAFFGQGTRLTVV.

The chain combines TRBV4-1 with TRBJ2-3, with D possibly TRBD2 on 6 matching bases. CDR3 length: 15 amino acids. Trimming took off 4 bases at V and 2 bases at J, with 13 bases between the two ends. CDR1 is MGHRA and CDR2 is YSYEKL in the germline V gene. The CDR3 protein is CASSPAAGTTDTQYF. CDR3 coding DNA: TGCGCCAGCAGCCCGGCAGCGGGCACCACAGATACGCAGTATTTT.

The chain couples TRBV6-5 to TRBJ2-3; 14 bases line up with TRBD2. The V segment lost 6 bases and the J segment 3 bases; nucleotides outside the gene matches: 2. The length of the CDR3 is 15 residues. The germline gives CDR1 MNHEY, CDR2 SVGAGI. CDR3 sequence: CASRGLAGETDTQYF. CDR3 DNA sequence: TGTGCCAGCAGGGGACTAGCGGGAGAAACAGATACGCAGTATTTT.

The V call is TRBV4-1, the J call TRBJ1-4; unclear D gene. V lost 1 base and J 4 bases, leaving 7 bases between the germline ends. Germline CDR1 MGHRA, CDR2 YSYEKL. The CDR3 spans 14 residues. CDR3 coding DNA: TGCGCCAGCAGCCAAGTGGCTCATAATGAAAAACTGTTTTTT. Translation: CASSQVAHNEKLFF.

The CDR3 DNA sequence: TGTGCCAGCAGCGCCGGGACAGCCAATTCACCCCTCCACTTT. Protein product: CASSAGTANSPLHF. This chain connects TRBV9 to TRBJ1-6; 7 positions match TRBD1. The CDR3 has 14 amino acids. V was pared by 3 bases and J by 7 bases, with 4 bases of the junction left unmatched. CDR1 and CDR2 from the germline V gene are SGDLS and YYNGEE.

The chain joins TRBV5-1 to TRBJ2-2, with 11 nucleotides matching TRBD2. This CDR3 spans 17 amino acids. The germline gives CDR1 SGHRS, CDR2 YFSETQ. V lost 5 bases and J lost 5; bases outside the gene matches: 11. DNA of the CDR3: TGCGCCAGCAGACCTACACTAGCGGGAGTCGGTACCGGGGAGCTGTTTTTT. Translation gives CASRPTLAGVGTGELFF. The complete variable domain, with remaining parts taken from reference TRBV5-1 and TRBJ2-2, reads KAGVTQTPRYLIKTRGQQVTLSCSPISGHRSVSWYQQTPGQGLQFLFEYFSETQRNKGNFPGRFSGRQFSNSRSEMNVSTLELGDSALYLCASRPTLAGVGTGELFFGEGSRLTVL.

CDR3 coding DNA: TGTGCCAGTAGTTGGACAGGATCAGGCAATCAGCCCCAGCATTTT. Protein product: CASSWTGSGNQPQHF. This chain joins TRBV19 and TRBJ1-5; TRBD1 matches at 7 bases. This CDR3 spans 15 amino acids. CDR1 LNHDA and CDR2 SQIVND come from the germline V gene (reference sequence). The junction had 6 bases not matched to a gene; V was cut back by 5 bases and J by 2 bases.

The V call is TRBV3-1 (or the pseudogene TRBV3-2), the J call TRBJ2-2; 11 nucleotides agree with TRBD2. CDR1 LGHDT and CDR2 YNNKEL come from the germline V gene (reference sequence). The CDR3 runs to 17 residues. V shed 3 bases and J 1 base; nucleotides not matched to a gene: 4. The CDR3 reads CASSHRGLAGNTGELFF. DNA of the CDR3: TGTGCCAGCAGCCACCGAGGACTAGCGGGGAACACCGGGGAGCTGTTTTTT.

V and J are TRBV25-1 and TRBJ2-1, with 8 bases aligning to TRBD1. There are 12 residues in the CDR3. The ends lost 7 bases at V and 9 bases at J; junction bases unmatched: 5. CDR1 and CDR2 (germline): MGHDK, SYGVNS. Written as DNA, the CDR3 is TGTGCCAGCACCACCGGGACAGGTGAGCAGTTCTTC. Protein product: CASTTGTGEQFF.

This clone has a handful of counts. The V gene is TRBV7-9, the J gene TRBJ1-4; possible D gene TRBD1, 5 bases. The CDR3 is 18 residues long. Trimming stripped 0 bases from V and 1 base from J, with 15 bases between. Germline V gene sequence: CDR1 SEHNR, CDR2 FQNEAQ (reference sequence). The CDR3 region is CASSLAFGGPRTNEKLFF. CDR3 bases: TGTGCCAGCAGCTTAGCGTTCGGGGGTCCCCGAACTAATGAAAAACTGTTTTTT.

This clone was seen at least ten times. The chain links TRBV7-8 to TRBJ1-1; TRBD1 is a possible D gene (6 bases). Trimming pared 4 bases from V and 11 bases from J, leaving 20 bases between. Germline V CDR1 and CDR2: SGHVS, FQNEAQ. The CDR3 sequence is 14 residues long. The CDR3 spells CASSYTRDNQVAFF. CDR3 bases: TGTGCCAGCAGCTACACAAGGGACAACCAGGTGGCTTTCTTT.

This clone has just a few counts. V and J are TRBV25-1 and TRBJ2-3, with a weak D call TRBD2 (7 bases). V gave up 5 bases and J gave up 5 bases, with 17 bases separating them. CDR1 and CDR2 (germline): MGHDK, SYGVNS. The CDR3 sequence is 15 residues long. The CDR3 reads CASSRGGGPKDTQYF. The DNA for the CDR3 is TGTGCCAGCAGTCGTGGCGGGGGCCCGAAAGATACGCAGTATTTT.

The rearrangement joins TRBV30 to TRBJ2-7; D is unresolved. The ends were cut back, 1 base at V and 1 base at J, with 5 bases in the middle. The CDR3 sequence is 12 residues long. The germline V gene encodes CDR1 GTSNPN and CDR2 SVGIG (reference sequence). CDR3 bases: TGTGCCTGGAGTGGGGCGTCCTACGAGCAGTACTTC. This sequence encodes CAWSGASYEQYF.